This TCR beta chain is from a study of blood T cell repertoires in COVID-19. In the study overall: Nucleic acid was either cDNA or gDNA, and it came from T cells, B-cell-depleted T cells, or PBMCs.

CDR3 length: 16 residues. From germline, CDR1 is SGHAT and CDR2 FQDESV (reference sequence). V lost 2 bases to trimming and J lost 3 bases; unmatched junction nucleotides: 5. Libraries were prepared by immunoSEQ multiplex PCR; TCRdb keeps only in-frame clonotypes and omits some of them. The repertoire has some 290,000 clones, roughly 93% of them found once; the top ten carry over 2%. The source is a woman aged 40 to 50 with acute COVID-19. The sequenced sample consisted of PBMCs or T cells enriched from blood (not recorded which). The rearrangement joins TRBV11-1 to TRBJ2-3, with 10 bases aligning to TRBD2. The CDR3 spells CASSLLAGAVTDTQYF. The CDR3 DNA follows: TGTGCCAGCAGCTTACTAGCGGGGGCGGTGACAGATACGCAGTATTTT.